These 3 T cell receptor beta chains share one sample of origin, sequenced in a study of CD8 T cells in ankylosing spondylitis. TCRdb independently ran MiXCR on the 5' RACE reads; one entry per CDR3 protein. The sample carries approximately 200,000 distinct CDR3 sequences, about 13% recorded once. Sequenced input: blood, either unsorted or a sorted T cell fraction (not recorded which). Receptors were obtained from a male donor with ankylosing spondylitis or in good health (not recorded which).

This clonotype was seen more than once but under ten times. The V call is TRBV27, the J call TRBJ1-2; D unclear. The germline V gene encodes CDR1 MNHEY and CDR2 SMNVEV (reference sequence). V lost 0 bases and J 2 bases, leaving 7 bases between the germline ends. The CDR3 spans 14 residues. The CDR3 nucleotides read TGTGCCAGCAGTTTATCGTCAAGGAACTATGGCTACACCTTC. Residues: CASSLSSRNYGYTF.

This clonotype was seen ten or more times. The CDR3 protein is CASSIAGGSQPQHF. CDR3 in DNA: TGTGCCAGCAGTATCGCAGGGGGCAGCCAGCCCCAGCATTTT. V and J are TRBV27 and TRBJ1-5, with TRBD1 matching 8 bases. The germline V gene encodes CDR1 MNHEY and CDR2 SMNVEV (reference sequence). The CDR3 consists of 14 residues. V was pared by 5 bases and J by 7 bases, with 7 bases of the junction left unmatched.

This clonotype was recorded many times. V gene TRBV24-1 combines with J gene TRBJ2-1; the D gene is possibly TRBD1 (5 bases). The germline V gene has CDR1 KGHDR and CDR2 SFDVKD. The V end lost 4 bases, the J end lost 3 bases, and 24 bases lay between the germline ends. This CDR3 contains 19 residues. The CDR3 sequence: CATSDSTLDKHTLYNEQFF. In nucleotides, the CDR3 is TGTGCCACCAGTGACTCCACCCTGGACAAACACACGCTCTACAATGAGCAGTTCTTC.